This T cell receptor (beta chain) was captured by sequencing in a study of T-cell reconstitution after alpha-beta-depleted transplantation in children. This clonotype was seen repeatedly, ten times or more. CDR1 is SNHLY and CDR2 is FYNNEI in the germline V gene. V was clipped by 1 base and J by 6 bases, with 16 bases between them. This CDR3 comprises 15 residues. Library preparation (for TCRbeta) was performed with unique molecular identifiers. MiXCR, run by TCRdb on the PCR reads, gives a single entry per CDR3 protein. The repertoire holds over 550,000 distinct CDR3 sequences, with under 12% as singletons.

This receptor was obtained from a human donor who donated a stem cell graft to a child with acute myeloid leukemia. Sequences were derived from PBMCs from the stem cell graft donor, sampled from the stem cell graft. The chain recombines TRBV2 with TRBJ2-7; D remains unclear. CDR3 bases: TGTGCCAGCAGTGAAGGGTTGTCCGACTGGGCCGAGCAGTACTTC. Translated, it gives CASSEGLSDWAEQYF.